This passage covers 14 T cell receptor beta chains from one sample sequenced in a study of blood T cells in healthy people across ages. Using a J-beta primer mix together with a sample-barcoded 5' primer, a second PCR was run for about 6 to 11 cycles. In TCRdb, the 5' RACE reads were re-called with MiXCR into one record per CDR3 protein. Altogether over 500,000 distinct CDR3 sequences are present, around a quarter being singletons, with the ten largest covering about 3.3%. These sequences were also reported in another study, on T cells of mothers and their children.

Sequencing was done on a sample of blood. These receptor sequences come from a boy under 10 years old in good health.

The chain couples TRBV20-1 to TRBJ2-5; no definite D call. The CDR3 consists of 12 residues. CDR1 and CDR2 from the germline V gene are DFQATT and SNEGSKA (reference sequence). The V end lost 3 bases, the J end lost 5 bases, and 10 bases lay between the germline ends. The CDR3 here is CSARPVAETQYF. As DNA, the CDR3 is TGCAGTGCTAGGCCAGTGGCCGAGACCCAGTACTTC.

This clonotype was observed a handful of times. This chain connects TRBV29-1 to TRBJ1-1; D is possibly TRBD1 (5 bases). Germline V gene data show CDR1 as SQVTM and CDR2 as ANQGSEA. The CDR3 has 13 residues. V was clipped by 7 bases and J by 0 bases, with 12 bases between them. The CDR3 is CSAEGVLNTEAFF. The CDR3 DNA sequence: TGCAGCGCCGAAGGGGTTTTGAACACTGAAGCTTTCTTT.

There are a few counts of this clonotype. CDR3 in amino acids: CASSLEGRQATGEKLFF. CDR3 in DNA: TGTGCCAGCAGCTTAGAGGGACGACAGGCAACTGGGGAAAAACTGTTTTTT. This chain links TRBV7-6 with TRBJ1-4; D may be TRBD1 (6 bases). This CDR3 contains 17 residues. The V gene's germline CDR1 is SGHVS and CDR2 FNYEAQ. V dropped 1 base and J dropped 8 bases, with 20 bases sitting between them. Using reference TRBV7-6 and TRBJ1-4 for the parts outside the CDR3, the full variable domain is GAGVSQSPRYKVTKRGQDVALRCDPISGHVSLYWYRQALGQGPEFLTYFNYEAQQDKSGLPNDRFSAERPEGSISTLTIQRTEQRDSAMYRCASSLEGRQATGEKLFFGSGTQLSVL.

This clonotype occurred a few times. The V call is TRBV29-1, the J call TRBJ2-1; D might be TRBD2 (6 bases). CDR1 is SQVTM and CDR2 is ANQGSEA in the germline V gene. Between the trimmed V and J ends, which lost 2 bases and 5 bases, there was a span of 16 bases. There are 15 residues in the CDR3. This chain's CDR3 is CSVEIGRERDNEQFF. The CDR3 nucleotides read TGCAGCGTTGAAATCGGGCGGGAAAGGGACAATGAGCAGTTCTTC.

This clonotype was observed a single time. This chain uses TRBV20-1 with TRBJ2-3, with TRBD2 identical over 7 bases. The trim removed 2 bases at V and 1 base at J, leaving 12 bases unmatched. The CDR3 consists of 17 residues. CDR1 and CDR2 (germline): DFQATT, SNEGSKA (reference sequence). CDR3 loop: CSARKAGGSGGTDTQYF. In DNA form, the CDR3 reads TGCAGTGCTAGAAAGGCGGGCGGGAGTGGGGGCACAGATACGCAGTATTTT.

The V gene is TRBV7-2, the J gene TRBJ2-5; D is undetermined. The CDR3 runs 16 residues. Germline loops: CDR1 SGHTA, CDR2 FQGNSA. The ends were cut back, 1 base at V and 2 bases at J, with 14 bases in the middle. The CDR3 DNA sequence: TGTGCCAGCAGCTTAGGCACCCTGTCCTTACAAGAGACCCAGTACTTC. Translating it yields CASSLGTLSLQETQYF.

The rearrangement uses TRBV7-2 and TRBJ1-4; D remains ambiguous. Germline CDR1 and CDR2: SGHTA and FQGNSA. The CDR3 sequence is 13 residues long. Trimming left V 3 bases short and J 5 bases short, with 7 bases between. CDR3 amino acids: CASSFYLNEKLFF. CDR3 coding DNA: TGTGCCAGCAGCTTCTATCTGAATGAAAAACTGTTTTTT.

The sample holds a few counts of this clonotype. V usage is TRBV9 and J usage is TRBJ2-5; 15 bases align to TRBD2. CDR1 and CDR2 (germline): SGDLS, YYNGEE. The CDR3 is 18 residues long. After removal of 3 bases from V and 5 bases from J, the junction contained 11 bases not matched to a gene. CDR3 residues: CASSAGLAGGADWETQYF. The CDR3 DNA sequence: TGTGCCAGCAGCGCGGGACTAGCGGGGGGAGCGGATTGGGAGACCCAGTACTTC.

V is TRBV9 and J is TRBJ1-4; D possibly corresponds to TRBD1 (5 bases). The V gene lost 6 bases and the J gene lost 8 bases, with 11 bases spanning the gap. The germline V gene encodes CDR1 SGDLS and CDR2 YYNGEE. The CDR3 is made up of 12 amino acids. The CDR3: CASTIRGEKLFF. The DNA for the CDR3 is TGTGCCAGCACCATACGGGGGGAAAAACTGTTTTTT.

This clonotype was seen repeatedly, ten times or more. The rearrangement uses TRBV18 and TRBJ1-2; perhaps TRBD1 as D (5 bases). CDR1 and CDR2 from the germline V gene are KGHSH and LQKENI. The CDR3 is made up of 14 amino acids. V was pared by 5 bases and J by 0 bases, with 10 bases between. The CDR3 loop is CASSSDSANYGYTF. As DNA, the CDR3 is TGTGCCAGCTCAAGTGACAGTGCTAACTATGGCTACACCTTC. The whole variable domain, remainder taken from reference TRBV18 and TRBJ1-2, is NAGVMQNPRHLVRRRGQEARLRCSPMKGHSHVYWYRQLPEEGLKFMVYLQKENIIDESGMPKERFSAEFPKEGPSILRIQQVVRGDSAAYFCASSSDSANYGYTFGSGTRLTVV.

This clonotype appeared many times. The chain couples TRBV14 to TRBJ1-2; D gene uncertain. Trimming left V 2 bases short and J 4 bases short, with 8 bases between. This CDR3 is 13 amino acids long. Germline CDR1 and CDR2: SGHDN and FVKESK. The CDR3 coding sequence is TGTGCCAGCAGCCAAACGACAAGCTATGGCTACACCTTC. Amino acids: CASSQTTSYGYTF.

The chain combines TRBV5-1 with TRBJ1-2, with D possibly matching TRBD1 (5 bases). This CDR3 has 17 residues. The V gene's germline CDR1 is SGHRS and CDR2 YFSETQ. V was shortened by 0 bases and J by 6 bases, with 21 bases between the two germline ends. CDR3 in amino acids: CASSLGADKPLTNGYTF. DNA for the CDR3: TGCGCCAGCAGCTTGGGTGCGGACAAGCCCCTAACTAATGGCTACACCTTC.

V gene TRBV25-1 combines with J gene TRBJ2-5, with D perhaps TRBD1 (6 bases). Germline CDR1 MGHDK, CDR2 SYGVNS. This CDR3 comprises 13 residues. Trimming took off 7 bases at V and 3 bases at J, with 12 bases between the two ends. The CDR3 nucleotides read TGTGCCAGCACCTGGGGACAAAAAGAGACCCAGTACTTC. It is translated as CASTWGQKETQYF.

The sample holds a few counts of this clonotype. The CDR3 DNA reads TGCAGTGCTAGAGATTCCAGCGGGAGGGCCTCCTACAATGAGCAGTTCTTC. Protein sequence: CSARDSSGRASYNEQFF. The chain joins TRBV20-1 to TRBJ2-1, with 10 bases matching TRBD2. In germline, CDR1 is DFQATT, CDR2 SNEGSKA (reference sequence). The trim removed 0 bases at V and 0 bases at J, leaving 5 bases unmatched. The CDR3 has 17 amino acids.